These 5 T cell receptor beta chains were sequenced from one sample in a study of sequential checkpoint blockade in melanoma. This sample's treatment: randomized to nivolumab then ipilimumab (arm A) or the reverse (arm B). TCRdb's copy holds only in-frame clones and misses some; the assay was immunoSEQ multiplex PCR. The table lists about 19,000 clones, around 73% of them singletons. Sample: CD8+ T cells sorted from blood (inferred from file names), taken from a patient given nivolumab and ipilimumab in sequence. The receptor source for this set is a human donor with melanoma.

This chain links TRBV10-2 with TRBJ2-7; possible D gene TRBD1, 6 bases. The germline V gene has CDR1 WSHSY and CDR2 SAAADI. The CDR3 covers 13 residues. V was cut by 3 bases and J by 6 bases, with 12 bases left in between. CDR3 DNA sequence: TGCGCCAGCAGTGATACAGGGAAGGGCGAGCAGTACTTC. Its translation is CASSDTGKGEQYF.

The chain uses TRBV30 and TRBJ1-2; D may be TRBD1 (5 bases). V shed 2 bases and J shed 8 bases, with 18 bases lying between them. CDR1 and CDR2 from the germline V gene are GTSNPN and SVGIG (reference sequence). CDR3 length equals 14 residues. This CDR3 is CAWSLRDSHGGYTF. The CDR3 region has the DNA TGTGCCTGGAGTCTCCGGGACTCTCATGGAGGCTACACCTTC. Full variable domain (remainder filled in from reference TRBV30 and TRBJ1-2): SQTIHQWPATLVQPVGSPLSLECTVEGTSNPNLYWYRQAAGRGLQLLFYSVGIGQISSEVPQNLSASRPQDRQFILSSKKLLLSDSGFYLCAWSLRDSHGGYTFGSGTRLTVV.

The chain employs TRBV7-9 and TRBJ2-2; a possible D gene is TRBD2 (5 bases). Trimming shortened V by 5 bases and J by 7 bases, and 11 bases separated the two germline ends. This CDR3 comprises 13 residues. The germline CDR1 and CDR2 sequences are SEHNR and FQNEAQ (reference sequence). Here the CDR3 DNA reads TGTGCCAGCAGCGTGAGACGGGGCGGGGAGCTGTTTTTT. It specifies CASSVRRGGELFF.

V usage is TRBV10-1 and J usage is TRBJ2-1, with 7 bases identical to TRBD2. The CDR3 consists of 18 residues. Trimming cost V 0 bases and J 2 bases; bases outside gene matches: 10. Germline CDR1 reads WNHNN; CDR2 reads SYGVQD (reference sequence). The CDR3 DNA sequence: TGCGCCAGCAGTGAGTCGAGTCGGCTAGCGGTGGCCTACAATGAGCAGTTCTTC. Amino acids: CASSESSRLAVAYNEQFF.

The CDR3 coding sequence is TGTGCCAGCAGCTTAACCGACAGGGGGCGAGGTGGCTACACCTTC. This gives the protein CASSLTDRGRGGYTF. The J gene is TRBJ1-2, the V gene TRBV7-9; 10 bases map to TRBD1. V dropped 2 bases and J dropped 7; count of bases not matched to a gene: 7. The germline V gene has CDR1 SEHNR and CDR2 FQNEAQ (reference sequence). The CDR3 has 15 amino acids.